One sample yielded the 24 T cell receptor beta chains listed below, sequenced in a study of shared clonotypes between healthy human individuals. This table comes from immunoSEQ multiplex PCR, and its TCRdb copy is limited to in-frame clones, with some not included. The table lists over 2 million clones, approximately 94% of them singletons. CD45RO-negative, CCR7-selected cells formed the naive CD8 fraction, which excluded terminally differentiated effector memory CD45RA+ cells. The specimen sequenced was naive CD8+ T cells sorted from blood. The source of these receptors is a man aged 18 to 30 in good health.

The CDR3 loop is CASSLWEGVAGELFF. The CDR3 bases are TGTGCCAGCAGCTTGTGGGAGGGGGTCGCCGGGGAGCTGTTTTTT. The rearrangement uses TRBV5-4 and TRBJ2-2; maybe TRBD2 (7 bases). Trimming took off 1 base at V and 6 bases at J, with 13 bases between the two ends. The germline V gene has CDR1 SGHNT and CDR2 YYREEE (reference sequence). This CDR3 is built from 15 residues.

The chain carries TRBV5-1 and TRBJ2-7, with D hard to call. The V gene's germline CDR1 is SGHRS and CDR2 YFSETQ. CDR3 length: 11 amino acids. V gave up 0 bases and J gave up 5 bases, with 3 bases separating them. This chain's CDR3 is CASSLDHEQYF. As DNA, the CDR3 is TGCGCCAGCAGCTTGGATCACGAGCAGTACTTC.

The rearrangement uses TRBV4-3 and TRBJ2-7; 9 nucleotides agree with TRBD1. Germline CDR1 reads LGHNA; CDR2 reads YSLEER. The CDR3 runs to 16 residues. V was clipped by 0 bases and J by 5 bases; unmatched bases: 8. CDR3 sequence reads: CASSQDRQGGTNEQYF. The CDR3 DNA reads TGCGCCAGCAGCCAAGATAGACAGGGGGGAACTAACGAGCAGTACTTC.

The CDR3 protein is CASSQDLGQETQYF. The CDR3 nucleotides are TGCGCCAGCAGCCAAGATTTAGGACAAGAGACCCAGTACTTC. This chain connects TRBV4-1 to TRBJ2-5; D is undetermined. Germline V gene lookup returns CDR1 MGHRA and CDR2 YSYEKL. Trimming cost V 0 bases and J 2 bases, with 7 bases left between them. This CDR3 is built from 14 residues.

The chain carries TRBV5-1 and TRBJ2-1; 14 bases fit TRBD2. This CDR3 region has 17 residues. With 4 bases clipped from V and 4 bases from J, the junction kept 7 bases outside the gene matches. CDR1 SGHRS and CDR2 YFSETQ come from the germline V gene. CDR3 loop: CASSRGLAGESYNEQFF. As DNA, the CDR3 is TGCGCCAGCAGCCGGGGACTAGCGGGAGAGTCGTACAATGAGCAGTTCTTC.

The chain combines TRBV7-8 with TRBJ2-3; 12 positions agree with TRBD2. The CDR3 loop spans 17 amino acids. CDR1 SGHVS and CDR2 FQNEAQ come from the germline V gene. Trimming at V came to 6 bases and at J to 1 base, leaving 8 bases not matched to a gene. As DNA, the CDR3 is TGTGCCAGCAGGAGGACTAGCGGGGCGTGGGGCACAGATACGCAGTATTTT. Its translation is CASRRTSGAWGTDTQYF.

This chain joins TRBV5-6 and TRBJ2-1; TRBD2 aligns across 9 bases. The CDR3 runs 15 residues. CDR1 and CDR2 (germline): SGHDT, YYEEEE. Trimming removed 0 bases from V and 7 bases from J; junction bases left unmatched: 5. The CDR3, as DNA: TGTGCCAGCAGCTTGGGACTAGCGGCCATTAATGAGCAGTTCTTC. This encodes CASSLGLAAINEQFF.

The V and J genes are TRBV18 and TRBJ1-2; D is uncertain. This CDR3 region has 15 residues. CDR1 and CDR2 (germline): KGHSH, LQKENI. Deletions cut 0 bases from V and 0 bases from J, with 8 bases between. DNA for the CDR3: TGTGCCAGCTCACCACCCGACGGTTCTAACTATGGCTACACCTTC. Amino acid sequence: CASSPPDGSNYGYTF.

The chain employs TRBV2 and TRBJ2-3; unclear D gene. This CDR3 has 13 amino acids. Trimming pared 8 bases from V and 6 bases from J, leaving 15 bases between. CDR1 is SNHLY and CDR2 is FYNNEI in the germline V gene. The CDR3 bases are TGTGCCAGCGGGGATAGATACGAGGATACGCAGTATTTT. Residues: CASGDRYEDTQYF. The whole variable domain, remainder taken from reference TRBV2 and TRBJ2-3, is EPEVTQTPSHQVTQMGQEVILRCVPISNHLYFYWYRQILGQKVEFLVSFYNNEISEKSEIFDDQFSVERPDGSNFTLKIRSTKLEDSAMYFCASGDRYEDTQYFGPGTRLTVL.

The chain couples TRBV7-9 to TRBJ2-5, with 14 positions matching TRBD2. Germline CDR1 reads SEHNR; CDR2 reads FQNEAQ (reference sequence). The CDR3 sequence is 17 residues long. J was trimmed by 2 bases and V by 4 bases; bases with no gene match: 6. CDR3 residues: CASSSGLAGVIQETQYF. The DNA for the CDR3 is TGTGCCAGCAGCTCGGGACTAGCGGGGGTGATTCAAGAGACCCAGTACTTC.

This sequence joins TRBV6-1 and TRBJ1-1, with no clear D. V gave up 1 base and J gave up 0 bases, with 12 bases separating them. The CDR3 consists of 16 residues. CDR1 is MNHNS, CDR2 SASEGT, per germline. CDR3 DNA sequence: TGTGCCAGCAGTGAAGGGGCAGTACCCATGAACACTGAAGCTTTCTTT. Its protein product is CASSEGAVPMNTEAFF.

J is TRBJ2-7 and V is TRBV4-3; the match to TRBD1 covers 7 bases. The CDR3 sequence is 15 residues long. J lost 3 bases, V lost 1 base, and 6 bases had no gene match. Per the germline V gene, CDR1 is LGHNA and CDR2 is YSLEER. The CDR3 here is CASSQGPGQNYEQYF. In DNA form, the CDR3 reads TGCGCCAGCAGCCAAGGGCCGGGACAGAACTACGAGCAGTACTTC.

A note on this clone: The identical CDR3 is also encoded by other nucleotide sequences in the sample. This rearrangement joins TRBV5-6 to TRBJ1-5; D is uncertain. Germline values: CDR1 SGHDT, CDR2 YYEEEE. The CDR3 is made up of 13 amino acids. V was trimmed by 0 bases and J by 4 bases, leaving 5 bases between them. CDR3 region: CASSLGANQPQHF. CDR3 in DNA: TGTGCCAGCAGCTTGGGCGCGAATCAGCCCCAGCATTTT.

The V call is TRBV6-5, the J call TRBJ1-2; 10 nucleotides agree with TRBD1. Per germline, CDR1 MNHEY and CDR2 SVGAGI. The J segment lost 4 bases and the V segment lost 4 bases, leaving 6 bases of the junction unmatched. This CDR3 comprises 15 residues. This CDR3 is CASSSTRTGGYGYTF. The CDR3 coding sequence is TGTGCCAGCAGTTCGACTCGGACAGGGGGCTATGGCTACACCTTC.

The rearrangement links TRBV7-2 to TRBJ2-4; the D call may be TRBD1 or TRBD2 (5 bases each). Germline loops: CDR1 SGHTA, CDR2 FQGNSA. The CDR3 extends over 14 amino acids. Trimming shortened V by 1 base and J by 9 bases, and 13 bases separated the two germline ends. The CDR3 spells CASSLDGAHPIQYF. In nucleotides, the CDR3 is TGTGCCAGCAGCTTAGACGGGGCCCATCCCATTCAGTACTTC.

V usage is TRBV7-2 and J usage is TRBJ2-7; perhaps TRBD2 as D (5 bases). Germline assignment: CDR1 SGHTA and CDR2 FQGNSA. This CDR3 is built from 14 residues. The V gene lost 0 bases and the J gene lost 2 bases, with 8 bases spanning the gap. CDR3 protein: CASSLASDPYEQYF. The CDR3 DNA is TGTGCCAGCAGCTTAGCTAGCGACCCCTACGAGCAGTACTTC.

The V and J genes are TRBV4-1 and TRBJ2-7, with D perhaps being TRBD1 or TRBD2 (6 bases each). V lost 0 bases and J lost 3, with 18 bases in between. Germline CDR1 and CDR2: MGHRA and YSYEKL. The CDR3 is 17 amino acids. The CDR3 DNA sequence: TGCGCCAGCAGCCAAGAATCGTGGGGGGCCACCATCTACGAGCAGTACTTC. Amino acids: CASSQESWGATIYEQYF.

V is TRBV9 and J is TRBJ2-3, with unresolved D. Per germline, CDR1 SGDLS and CDR2 YYNGEE. Trimming cost V 0 bases and J 6 bases, with 11 bases left between them. There are 14 residues in the CDR3. DNA of the CDR3: TGTGCCAGCAGCGTAGGTGGCGCCGTTGATACGCAGTATTTT. This gives the protein CASSVGGAVDTQYF.

This chain uses TRBV15 with TRBJ2-3; 7 nucleotides line up with TRBD1. Trimming at V came to 4 bases and at J to 2 bases, leaving 9 bases not matched to a gene. There are 16 residues in the CDR3. Germline CDR1 reads LNHNV; CDR2 reads YYDKDF (reference sequence). Written as DNA, the CDR3 is TGTGCCACCAGCACCCCCGGGACAGAGCACACAGATACGCAGTATTTT. Its translation is CATSTPGTEHTDTQYF.

This chain uses TRBV5-8 with TRBJ1-3; a possible D gene is TRBD1 (6 bases). Trimming shortened V by 3 bases and J by 1 base, and 17 bases separated the two germline ends. The length of the CDR3 is 17 residues. Germline CDR1 is SGHTS and CDR2 is YDEGEE. Here the CDR3 DNA reads TGTGCCAGCAGCTACCTGACAGGAGAAAGGTCTGGAAACACCATATATTTT. Amino acid sequence: CASSYLTGERSGNTIYF.

V and J are TRBV19 and TRBJ2-7; 7 positions agree with TRBD2. Germline assignment: CDR1 LNHDA and CDR2 SQIVND (reference sequence). Unmatched junction bases numbered 7, after V lost 1 base and J lost 7 bases. The length of the CDR3 is 14 residues. CDR3 sequence reads: CASSIAGTGGEQYF. CDR3 DNA sequence: TGTGCCAGTAGTATAGCGGGGACGGGAGGAGAGCAGTACTTC.

V is TRBV27 and J is TRBJ2-7, with 9 bases identical to TRBD1. The V gene end was trimmed by 6 bases and the J gene end by 2 bases; junction bases not matched to a gene: 5. Germline CDR1 and CDR2: MNHEY and SMNVEV (reference sequence). This CDR3 is built from 14 residues. In DNA form, the CDR3 reads TGTGCCAGCAGGCCGGGACAGGGCGCCTACGAGCAGTACTTC. It specifies CASRPGQGAYEQYF.

As for this clone: Other nucleotide sequences in the sample specify the same CDR3. The rearrangement links TRBV7-3 to TRBJ2-1, with TRBD2 as a possible D gene (5 bases). The CDR3 extends over 13 amino acids. With 5 bases removed from V and 3 bases from J, the gap between germline ends came to 8 bases. CDR1 is SGHTA, CDR2 FQGTGA, per germline. The CDR3: CASSLSGYNEQFF. As DNA, the CDR3 is TGTGCCAGCAGCCTGAGCGGCTACAATGAGCAGTTCTTC.

V usage is TRBV7-6 and J usage is TRBJ2-7, with 9 bases fitting TRBD2. The junction had 5 bases not matched to a gene; V was cut back by 4 bases and J by 7 bases. Germline lookup yields CDR1 SGHVS and CDR2 FNYEAQ. This CDR3 has 13 amino acids. As DNA, the CDR3 is TGTGCCAGCAGCTCCGGACTAGCGTCTGAGCAGTACTTC. Its protein product is CASSSGLASEQYF.